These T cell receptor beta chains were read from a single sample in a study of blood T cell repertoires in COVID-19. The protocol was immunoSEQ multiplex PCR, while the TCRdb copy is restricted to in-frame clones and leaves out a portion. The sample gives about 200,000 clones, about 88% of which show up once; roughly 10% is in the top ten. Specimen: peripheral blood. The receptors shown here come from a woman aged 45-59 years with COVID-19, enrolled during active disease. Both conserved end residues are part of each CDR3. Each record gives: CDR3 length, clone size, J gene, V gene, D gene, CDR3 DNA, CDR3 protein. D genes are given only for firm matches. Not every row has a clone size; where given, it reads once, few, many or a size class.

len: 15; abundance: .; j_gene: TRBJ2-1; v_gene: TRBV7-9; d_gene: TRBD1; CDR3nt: TGTGCCAGCAGTCCCGGACAGGGCACTGCCAATGAGCAGTTCTTC; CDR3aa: CASSPGQGTANEQFF
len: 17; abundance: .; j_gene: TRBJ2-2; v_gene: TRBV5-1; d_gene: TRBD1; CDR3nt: TGCGCCAGCAGCTTCCCGGGACAGCCACTGAACACCGGGGAGCTGTTTTTT; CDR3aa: CASSFPGQPLNTGELFF
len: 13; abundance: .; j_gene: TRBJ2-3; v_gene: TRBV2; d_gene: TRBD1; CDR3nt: TGTGCCAGCAGTGGGCAGGGGGCAGATACGCAGTATTTT; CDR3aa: CASSGQGADTQYF
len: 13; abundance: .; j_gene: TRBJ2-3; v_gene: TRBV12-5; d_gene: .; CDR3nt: TGTGCTAGTGGCCATCCCAGGACAGATACGCAGTATTTT; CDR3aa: CASGHPRTDTQYF
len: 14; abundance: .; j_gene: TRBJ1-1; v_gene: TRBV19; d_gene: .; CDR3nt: TGTGCCAGTAGTATATTTCCCCCCGACACTGAAGCTTTCTTT; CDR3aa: CASSIFPPDTEAFF
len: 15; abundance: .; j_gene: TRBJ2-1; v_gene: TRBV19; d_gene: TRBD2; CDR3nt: TGTGCCAGTAGTATGGTAGCGGGCCCGTGGAATGAGCAGTTCTTC; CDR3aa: CASSMVAGPWNEQFF
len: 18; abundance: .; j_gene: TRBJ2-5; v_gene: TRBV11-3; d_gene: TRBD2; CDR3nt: TGTGCCAGCAGCTTAGCACTAGCGGGGGGGCCGGCCCAAGAGACCCAGTACTTC; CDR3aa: CASSLALAGGPAQETQYF
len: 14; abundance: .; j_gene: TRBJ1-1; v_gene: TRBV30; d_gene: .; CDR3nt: TGTGCCTGGAGTGTACTGGAGGCGACCACTGAAGCTTTCTTT; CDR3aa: CAWSVLEATTEAFF
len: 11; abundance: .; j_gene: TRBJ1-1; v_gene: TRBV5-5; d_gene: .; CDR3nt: TGTGCCAGCAGCCAGGGGTCTGAAGCTTTCTTT; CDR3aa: CASSQGSEAFF
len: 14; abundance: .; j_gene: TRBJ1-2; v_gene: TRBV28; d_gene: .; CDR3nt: TGTGCCAGCAGTTTATGGGGGCTGGGCTATGGCTACACCTTC; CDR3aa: CASSLWGLGYGYTF
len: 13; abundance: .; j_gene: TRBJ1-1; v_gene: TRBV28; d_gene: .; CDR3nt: TGTGCCAGCCGAACCGACATGAACACTGAAGCTTTCTTT; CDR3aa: CASRTDMNTEAFF
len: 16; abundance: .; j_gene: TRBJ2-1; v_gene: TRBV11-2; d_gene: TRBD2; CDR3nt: TGTGCCAGCAGCTCCCCGCGGGGGGGCCTAGGGAATGAGCAGTTCTTC; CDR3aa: CASSSPRGGLGNEQFF
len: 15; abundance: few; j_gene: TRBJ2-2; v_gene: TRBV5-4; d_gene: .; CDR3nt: TGTGCCAGCAGAGCGGGACAGGTAGAGACCGGGGAGCTGTTTTTT; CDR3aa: CASRAGQVETGELFF
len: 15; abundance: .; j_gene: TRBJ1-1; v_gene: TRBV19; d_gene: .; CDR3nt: TGTGCCAGTAGTACAGGACAAGACATGAACACTGAAGCTTTCTTT; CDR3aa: CASSTGQDMNTEAFF
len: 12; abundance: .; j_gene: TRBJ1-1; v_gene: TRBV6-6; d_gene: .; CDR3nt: TGTGCCAGCACTCTGGGGGGTACTGAAGCTTTCTTT; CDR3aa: CASTLGGTEAFF
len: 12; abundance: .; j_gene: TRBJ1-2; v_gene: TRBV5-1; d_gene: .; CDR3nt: TGCGCCAGCAGGGACGGGGACTATGGCTACACCTTC; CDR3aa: CASRDGDYGYTF
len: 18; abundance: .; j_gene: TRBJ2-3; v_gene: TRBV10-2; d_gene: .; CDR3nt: TGCGCCAGCAGGGGGTTAAGACGGCGGGTCCCAAGCACAGATACGCAGTATTTT; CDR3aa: CASRGLRRRVPSTDTQYF
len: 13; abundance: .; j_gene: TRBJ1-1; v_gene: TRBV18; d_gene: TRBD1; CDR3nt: TGTGCCAGCTGTACGACAGGGGCCACTGAAGCTTTCTTT; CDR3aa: CASCTTGATEAFF
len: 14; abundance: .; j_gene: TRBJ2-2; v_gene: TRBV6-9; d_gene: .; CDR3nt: TGTGCCAGCAGTCTACAGGGTGGTACCGGGGAGCTGTTTTTT; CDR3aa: CASSLQGGTGELFF
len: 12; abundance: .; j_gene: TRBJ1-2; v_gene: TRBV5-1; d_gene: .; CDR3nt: TGCGCCAGCAGCTTGTCTGGGGGCGGCTACACCTTC; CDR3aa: CASSLSGGGYTF
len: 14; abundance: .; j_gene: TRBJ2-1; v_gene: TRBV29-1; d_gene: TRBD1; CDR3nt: TGCAGCGCCTCAGGGGGAGTCGTCTACAATGAGCAGTTCTTC; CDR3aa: CSASGGVVYNEQFF
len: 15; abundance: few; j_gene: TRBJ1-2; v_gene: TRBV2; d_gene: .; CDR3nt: TGTGCCAGCAGCGAGAATTGGCCGGGGGTCTATGGCTACACCTTC; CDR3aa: CASSENWPGVYGYTF
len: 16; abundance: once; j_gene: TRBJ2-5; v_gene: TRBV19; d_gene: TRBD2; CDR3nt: TGTGCCAGTAGTACCCTAAGACTAGCCGGAGGAGAGACCCAGTACTTC; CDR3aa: CASSTLRLAGGETQYF
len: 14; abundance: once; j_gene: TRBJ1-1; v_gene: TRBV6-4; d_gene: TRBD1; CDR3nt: TGTGCCAGCACGGGGACAGAACGGAACACTGAAGCTTTCTTT; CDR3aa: CASTGTERNTEAFF
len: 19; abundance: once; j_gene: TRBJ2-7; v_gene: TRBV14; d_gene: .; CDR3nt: TGTGCCAGCAGCCATCGTAGCCCCTCGCAGGGGCCCCTTTCCTACGAGCAGTACTTC; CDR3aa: CASSHRSPSQGPLSYEQYF
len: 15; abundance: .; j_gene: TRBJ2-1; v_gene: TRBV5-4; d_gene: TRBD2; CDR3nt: TGTGCCAGCAGCTTGTTGCTAGCGGGGTACAATGAGCAGTTCTTC; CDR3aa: CASSLLLAGYNEQFF
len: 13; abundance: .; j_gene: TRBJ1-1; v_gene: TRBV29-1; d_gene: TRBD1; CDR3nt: TGCAGCGTTGAAGGGACAGGGGGGACTGAAGCTTTCTTT; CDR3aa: CSVEGTGGTEAFF
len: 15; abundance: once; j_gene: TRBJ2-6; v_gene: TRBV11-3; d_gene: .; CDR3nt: TGTGCCAGCAGCTTAGAGCGCACTGGGGCCAACGTCCTGACTTTC; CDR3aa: CASSLERTGANVLTF
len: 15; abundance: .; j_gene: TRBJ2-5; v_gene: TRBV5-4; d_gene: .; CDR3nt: TGTGCCAGCAGCTTGGGGAGCGTCCACCAAGAGACCCAGTACTTC; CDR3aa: CASSLGSVHQETQYF
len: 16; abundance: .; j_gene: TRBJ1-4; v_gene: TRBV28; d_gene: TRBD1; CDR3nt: TGTGCCAGCAGTTTAATCACACAGGGGGCGGGTGAAAAACTGTTTTTT; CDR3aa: CASSLITQGAGEKLFF
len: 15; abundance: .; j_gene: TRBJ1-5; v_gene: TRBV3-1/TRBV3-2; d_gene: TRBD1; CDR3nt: TGTGCCAGCAGCCAAGGGACAGGGGGCGGAAGGCCCCAGCATTTT; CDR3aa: CASSQGTGGGRPQHF